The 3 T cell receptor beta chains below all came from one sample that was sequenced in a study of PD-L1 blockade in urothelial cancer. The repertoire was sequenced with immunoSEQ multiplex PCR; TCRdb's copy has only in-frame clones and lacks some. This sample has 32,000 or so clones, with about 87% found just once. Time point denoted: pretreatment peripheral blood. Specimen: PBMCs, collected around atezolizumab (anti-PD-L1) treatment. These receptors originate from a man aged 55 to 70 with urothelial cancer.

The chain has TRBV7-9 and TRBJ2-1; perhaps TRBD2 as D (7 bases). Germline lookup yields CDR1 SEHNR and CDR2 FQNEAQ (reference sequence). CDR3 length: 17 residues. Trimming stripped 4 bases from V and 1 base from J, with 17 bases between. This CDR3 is CASSSRLGGGSYNEQFF. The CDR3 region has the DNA TGTGCCAGCAGCTCCCGACTAGGGGGAGGGTCCTACAATGAGCAGTTCTTC.

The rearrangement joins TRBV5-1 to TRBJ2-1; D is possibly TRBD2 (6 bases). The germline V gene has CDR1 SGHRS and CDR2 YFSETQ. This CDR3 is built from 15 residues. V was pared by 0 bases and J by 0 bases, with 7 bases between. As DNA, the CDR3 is TGCGCCAGCAGCTTGGATAGCGGCTCCTACAATGAGCAGTTCTTC. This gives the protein CASSLDSGSYNEQFF.

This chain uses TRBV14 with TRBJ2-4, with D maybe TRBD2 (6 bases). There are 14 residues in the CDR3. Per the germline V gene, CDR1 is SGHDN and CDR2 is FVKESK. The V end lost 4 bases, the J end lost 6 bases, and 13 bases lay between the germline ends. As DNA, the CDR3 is TGTGCCAGCAGCCCCTTGGGGGGATCAAACATTCAGTACTTC. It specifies CASSPLGGSNIQYF.